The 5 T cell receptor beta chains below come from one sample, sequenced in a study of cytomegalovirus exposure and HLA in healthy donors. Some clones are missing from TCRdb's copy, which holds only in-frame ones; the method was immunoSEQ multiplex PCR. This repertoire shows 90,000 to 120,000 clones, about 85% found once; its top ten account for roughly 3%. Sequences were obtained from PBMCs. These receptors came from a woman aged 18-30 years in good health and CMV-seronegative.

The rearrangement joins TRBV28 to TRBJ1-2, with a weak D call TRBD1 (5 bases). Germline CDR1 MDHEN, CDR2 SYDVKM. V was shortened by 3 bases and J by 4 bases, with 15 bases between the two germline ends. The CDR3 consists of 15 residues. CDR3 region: CASSLRGGALYGYTF. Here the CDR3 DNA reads TGTGCCAGCAGTTTGCGCGGAGGGGCCCTCTATGGCTACACCTTC.

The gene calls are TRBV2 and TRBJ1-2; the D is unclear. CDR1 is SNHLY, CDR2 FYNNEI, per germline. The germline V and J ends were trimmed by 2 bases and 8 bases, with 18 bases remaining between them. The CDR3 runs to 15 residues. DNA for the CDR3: TGTGCCAGCAGTGAAACCCGGGAGGTAGGGCGAGGCTACACCTTC. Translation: CASSETREVGRGYTF.

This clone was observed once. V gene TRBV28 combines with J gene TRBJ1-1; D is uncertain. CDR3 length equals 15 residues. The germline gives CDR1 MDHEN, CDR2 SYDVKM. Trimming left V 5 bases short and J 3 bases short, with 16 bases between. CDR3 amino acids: CASSPGVEGYTEAFF. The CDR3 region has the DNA TGTGCCAGCAGTCCCGGCGTGGAGGGCTACACTGAAGCTTTCTTT.

The CDR3 sequence: CASSQDPRGSRQGETPLHF. CDR3 sequence (DNA): TGCGCCAGCAGCCAAGATCCGAGGGGGAGCAGGCAGGGCGAAACACCCCTCCACTTT. The chain is built from TRBV4-1 and TRBJ1-6; tentatively, D is TRBD1 (6 bases). This CDR3 has 19 amino acids. Between the trimmed V and J ends, which lost 0 bases and 11 bases, there was a span of 26 bases. The germline CDR1 and CDR2 sequences are MGHRA and YSYEKL.

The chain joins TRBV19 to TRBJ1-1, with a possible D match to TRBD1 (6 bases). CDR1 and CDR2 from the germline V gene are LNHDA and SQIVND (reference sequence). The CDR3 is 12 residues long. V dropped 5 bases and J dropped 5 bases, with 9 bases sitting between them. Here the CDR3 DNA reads TGTGCCAGTAGTCACAGGGAGACTGAAGCTTTCTTT. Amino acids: CASSHRETEAFF.